Presented here are 30 T cell receptor beta chains from one specimen sequenced in a study of T cells in Graves' hyperthyroidism and ophthalmopathy. The TCR beta CDR3 regions underwent amplification using RNA transcripts as the source. First-round RT-PCR targeting the TCR CDR3 was performed with the HTBI primer set. TCRdb called the multiplex PCR reads again in MiXCR, with one record for every CDR3 protein. Counted here are around 340,000 distinct CDR3 sequences, about a sixth occurring once; the ten biggest clones make up approximately 30%. The specimen was blood. The receptors derive from a woman aged 25 to 39 with Graves' hyperthyroidism that later progressed to Graves' ophthalmopathy.

This clonotype was counted ten times or more. V usage is TRBV25-1 and J usage is TRBJ1-5; no clear D gene. Germline V gene sequence: CDR1 MGHDK, CDR2 SYGVNS. CDR3 length: 14 residues. Trimming removed 2 bases at V and 6 bases at J, with 11 bases between. CDR3 coding DNA: TGTGCCAGCAGTGAAAACGGGGAGTCTCAGCCCCAGCATTTT. Residues: CASSENGESQPQHF.

This clonotype was counted many times. The chain employs TRBV6-2 or TRBV6-3 and TRBJ1-5; perhaps TRBD1 as D (6 bases). V shed 2 bases and J shed 4 bases, with 9 bases lying between them. Germline V gene sequence: CDR1 MNHEY, CDR2 SVGEGT. The CDR3 runs to 14 residues. CDR3 amino acids: CASSYRGSNQPQHF. The CDR3 DNA sequence: TGTGCCAGCAGTTACAGGGGGTCGAATCAGCCCCAGCATTTT.

This clonotype was picked up many times. The rearrangement links TRBV27 to TRBJ2-1; no clear D gene. This CDR3 has 13 residues. The V and J ends lost 1 base and 9 bases respectively, with 10 bases between them. Germline lookup yields CDR1 MNHEY and CDR2 SMNVEV (reference sequence). CDR3 amino acids: CASSLLRASEQFF. The CDR3 DNA reads as TGTGCCAGCAGTTTATTACGAGCCAGTGAGCAGTTCTTC.

This clonotype was picked up a small number of times. The junction shows a germline mismatch at one end, possibly a read error. The chain uses TRBV25-1 and TRBJ1-3; D ambiguous. Germline V lookup: CDR1 MGHDK, CDR2 SYGVNS. The CDR3 consists of 10 residues. CDR3 residues: CASRRGEYIF. The DNA of the CDR3 is TGTGCCAGCAGGCGGGGTGAATATATCTTT.

This clonotype was counted at least ten times. The CDR3 reads CASSFESYTDTQYF. The CDR3 coding sequence is TGTGCCAGCAGTTTCGAGAGTTACACAGATACGCAGTATTTT. This chain joins TRBV12-3 or TRBV12-4 and TRBJ2-3; D unresolved. The CDR3 length is 14 residues. The V end was cut by 3 bases, the J end by 2 bases, with 9 bases between.

In its sample, this clonotype was seen many times. The V call is TRBV6-1, the J call TRBJ2-7; the D gene could be TRBD1 or TRBD2 (5 bases each). This CDR3 is 15 amino acids long. Between the trimmed V and J ends, which lost 8 bases and 0 bases, there was a span of 17 bases. Germline values: CDR1 MNHNS, CDR2 SASEGT. The CDR3 DNA follows: TGTGCCAGCCGCCTTACTCGGGACCACTCCTACGAGCAGTACTTC. Translating gives CASRLTRDHSYEQYF.

The rearrangement joins TRBV6-4 to TRBJ2-2; 11 bases line up with TRBD1. This CDR3 region has 15 residues. In germline, CDR1 is MRHNA, CDR2 SNTAGT. The trim removed 6 bases at V and 4 bases at J, leaving 4 bases unmatched. In nucleotides, the CDR3 is TGTGCCAGCAGGAGGACAGGGGGCATCACCGGGGAGCTGTTTTTT. The encoded protein is CASRRTGGITGELFF.

The J gene is TRBJ1-2, the V gene TRBV15; D ambiguous. V was pared by 5 bases and J by 1 base, with 8 bases between. CDR3 length: 13 residues. The germline V gene encodes CDR1 LNHNV and CDR2 YYDKDF (reference sequence). CDR3 region: CATSSAFNYGYTF. The CDR3, as DNA: TGTGCCACCAGCTCTGCTTTTAACTATGGCTACACCTTC.

This clonotype came up many times. The chain couples TRBV3-1 to TRBJ2-7, with D possibly being TRBD2 (6 bases). Trimming took off 3 bases at V and 4 bases at J, with 13 bases between the two ends. CDR3 size: 14 residues. Per germline, CDR1 LGHDT and CDR2 YNNKEL (reference sequence). CDR3 nucleotide sequence: TGTGCCAGCAGCCAGGAGGGTGAGGAATACGAGCAGTACTTC. This encodes CASSQEGEEYEQYF.

The chain recombines TRBV7-9 with TRBJ1-2, with a possible D match to TRBD1 (5 bases). CDR1 and CDR2 (germline): SEHNR, FQNEAQ (reference sequence). Trimming pared 0 bases from V and 8 bases from J, leaving 10 bases between. This CDR3 has 13 residues. The CDR3 is CASSLAGHQGYTF. The CDR3 DNA reads TGTGCCAGCAGCTTAGCCGGACATCAAGGCTACACCTTC.

CDR3 in DNA: TGTGCCAGCAGCTTGGCCGGGGTACAGGGGGCTAGAGGCGAGCAGTACTTC. Its translation is CASSLAGVQGARGEQYF. The chain couples TRBV5-4 to TRBJ2-7; 9 bases line up with TRBD1. V shed 0 bases and J 6 bases; nucleotides not matched to a gene: 13. In germline, CDR1 is SGHNT, CDR2 YYREEE (reference sequence). This CDR3 spans 17 amino acids.

The chain uses TRBV12-3 or TRBV12-4 and TRBJ2-2; no reliable D call. V dropped 5 bases and J dropped 7 bases, with 5 bases sitting between them. The CDR3 is made up of 11 amino acids. The CDR3 coding sequence is TGTGCCAGCAGTAGGATCGGGGAGCTGTTTTTT. Protein sequence: CASSRIGELFF.

This clonotype was recorded many times. The V and J genes are TRBV11-2 and TRBJ2-5, with D perhaps matching TRBD1 (6 bases). Trimming shortened V by 2 bases and J by 4 bases, and 17 bases separated the two germline ends. The CDR3 is made up of 16 amino acids. Germline lookup yields CDR1 SGHAT and CDR2 FQNNGV. CDR3 amino acids: CASSLPGAGSAETQYF. As DNA, the CDR3 is TGTGCCAGCAGCTTACCAGGGGCAGGATCAGCAGAGACCCAGTACTTC.

This clonotype appeared many times. V is TRBV20-1 and J is TRBJ2-5, with TRBD1 matching over 7 bases. The CDR3 totals 13 residues. The V and J ends lost 3 bases and 7 bases, in that order; junction bases with no gene match: 8. Germline values: CDR1 DFQATT, CDR2 SNEGSKA (reference sequence). CDR3 sequence reads: CSASRDSPPTQYF. CDR3 sequence (DNA): TGCAGTGCTAGTAGGGACAGTCCCCCGACCCAGTACTTC.

This clonotype was detected many times. This chain connects TRBV7-9 to TRBJ1-1; TRBD1 agrees at 7 bases. The trim removed 6 bases at V and 0 bases at J, leaving 10 bases unmatched. The germline V gene encodes CDR1 SEHNR and CDR2 FQNEAQ (reference sequence). CDR3 length: 16 residues. DNA for the CDR3: TGTGCCAGCAGTCCAGAATTACAGGGGTTGAACACTGAAGCTTTCTTT. It encodes CASSPELQGLNTEAFF.

This clonotype was observed many times. The chain employs TRBV2 and TRBJ2-3, with 10 bases that match TRBD2. This CDR3 has 15 amino acids. Looked up from germline, CDR1 is SNHLY and CDR2 is FYNNEI. V trimming: 8 bases; J trimming: 1 base; junction bases outside the gene matches: 6. The CDR3 bases are TGTGCCAGCGACTGGCTAGCGGGGGGCACAGATACGCAGTATTTT. It specifies CASDWLAGGTDTQYF.

This clonotype was seen ten or more times. The rearrangement links TRBV6-1 to TRBJ2-1, with 7 bases lining up with TRBD1. Trimming removed 5 bases from V and 5 bases from J; junction bases left unmatched: 3. Germline values: CDR1 MNHNS, CDR2 SASEGT. The length of the CDR3 is 13 residues. The CDR3 nucleotides are TGTGCCAGCAGTCGTGGGACAGACAATGAGCAGTTCTTC. The encoded protein is CASSRGTDNEQFF.

In its sample, this clonotype was seen many times. The chain combines TRBV7-2 with TRBJ2-5; 8 bases are shared with TRBD2. Trimming removed 2 bases from V and 2 bases from J; junction bases left unmatched: 10. Germline V gene sequence: CDR1 SGHTA, CDR2 FQGNSA. The CDR3 length is 17 residues. CDR3 region: CASSLNPSLAAQETQYF. The CDR3 region has the DNA TGTGCCAGCAGCTTAAACCCATCACTAGCGGCTCAAGAGACCCAGTACTTC.

There are many counts of this clonotype. CDR3: CASSNTASQGEQFF. The DNA for the CDR3 is TGTGCCAGCAGTAATACGGCCTCTCAAGGTGAGCAGTTCTTC. V is TRBV28 and J is TRBJ2-1; no reliable D call. V lost 5 bases and J lost 9, with 17 bases in between. The CDR3 consists of 14 residues. Germline V gene sequence: CDR1 MDHEN, CDR2 SYDVKM.

The table lists this clonotype with many counts. The chain is built from TRBV12-3 or TRBV12-4 and TRBJ1-2; 10 bases map to TRBD1. J lost 4 bases, V lost 4 bases, and 9 bases had no gene match. This CDR3 has 16 amino acids. CDR3 amino acids: CASSSTGTGDFYGYTF. CDR3 in DNA: TGTGCCAGCAGTTCAACCGGGACAGGGGATTTCTATGGCTACACCTTC.

This clonotype was observed at least ten times. The chain couples TRBV7-2 to TRBJ2-3; 9 nucleotides agree with TRBD2. After removal of 1 base from V and 3 bases from J, the junction contained 8 bases not matched to a gene. Germline lookup yields CDR1 SGHTA and CDR2 FQGNSA. CDR3 length: 17 amino acids. CDR3 in DNA: TGTGCCAGCAGCTTAGACTGGGGACTAGCAGGGACAGATACGCAGTATTTT. Its protein is CASSLDWGLAGTDTQYF.

This clonotype was counted between two and nine times. V and J are TRBV30 and TRBJ2-1; 7 nucleotides line up with TRBD2. Germline loops: CDR1 GTSNPN, CDR2 SVGIG (reference sequence). V shed 4 bases, J shed 3 bases, and the junction held 15 bases outside the gene matches. The CDR3 extends over 17 amino acids. CDR3 amino acids: CAWTSEGGTSDYNEQFF. The DNA for the CDR3 is TGTGCCTGGACCTCGGAAGGTGGTACTAGCGACTACAATGAGCAGTTCTTC. Full variable domain (remainder filled in from reference TRBV30 and TRBJ2-1): SQTIHQWPATLVQPVGSPLSLECTVEGTSNPNLYWYRQAAGRGLQLLFYSVGIGQISSEVPQNLSASRPQDRQFILSSKKLLLSDSGFYLCAWTSEGGTSDYNEQFFGPGTRLTVL.

Concerning this clonotype: Because the CDR3 is missing its conserved closing phenylalanine or tryptophan, this is likely a read error. The chain employs TRBV27 and TRBJ2-1; D gene ambiguous. Germline V gene data show CDR1 as MNHEY and CDR2 as SMNVEV (reference sequence). This CDR3 contains 15 residues. The CDR3 DNA follows: TGTGGCAGCAGCCGAATAGACTTCTCCTACAATGAGCAGTTCTCC. Its protein product is CGSSRIDFSYNEQFS.

This clonotype was found a few times. The rearrangement joins TRBV10-3 to TRBJ2-7, with D perhaps TRBD1 (6 bases). The germline CDR1 and CDR2 sequences are ENHRY and SYGVKD. V was shortened by 8 bases and J by 3 bases, with 14 bases between the two germline ends. The CDR3 length is 13 residues. The CDR3 loop is CAIQWGRGYEQYF. The CDR3 DNA follows: TGTGCCATCCAGTGGGGCAGGGGCTACGAGCAGTACTTC.

This clonotype has at least ten counts. The chain links TRBV25-1 to TRBJ2-1; TRBD2 matches 7 bases. V was clipped by 1 base and J by 2 bases; unmatched bases: 8. The CDR3 extends over 17 amino acids. Germline V gene lookup returns CDR1 MGHDK and CDR2 SYGVNS. CDR3 coding DNA: TGTGCCAGCAGTGAATCCTCGGGCGGGAGTGCCTACAATGAGCAGTTCTTC. Protein sequence: CASSESSGGSAYNEQFF.

The rearrangement links TRBV6-4 to TRBJ1-5, with D possibly matching TRBD1 (5 bases). Trimming cost V 3 bases and J 3 bases, with 9 bases left between them. Germline V gives CDR1 MRHNA, CDR2 SNTAGT. The CDR3 loop spans 14 amino acids. The CDR3 region has the DNA TGTGCCAGCAGTGAGACAGCGCTCAATCAGCCCCAGCATTTT. Amino acid sequence: CASSETALNQPQHF.

The sample holds many counts of this clonotype. CDR3 DNA: TGTGCCATCAGTGAGGGGAGCCGGCGGGGGGAGCTGTTTTTT. Translation gives CAISEGSRRGELFF. The chain is built from TRBV10-3 and TRBJ2-2; TRBD2 is a possible D gene (5 bases). This CDR3 spans 14 amino acids. Germline CDR1 and CDR2: ENHRY and SYGVKD. The V end was cut by 2 bases, the J end by 8 bases, with 12 bases between.

This clonotype showed up many times. The J gene is TRBJ2-7, the V gene TRBV7-8; TRBD1 matches at 7 bases. This CDR3 spans 13 amino acids. Germline V CDR1 and CDR2: SGHVS, FQNEAQ. V lost 5 bases, J lost 3 bases, and 4 bases stayed unmatched. CDR3 protein: CASSTNRGYEQYF. The DNA of the CDR3 is TGTGCCAGCAGCACAAACAGGGGCTACGAGCAGTACTTC.

Worth noting for this clonotype: Since a much larger clone is just one base distant, this may be a read error. V is TRBV29-1 and J is TRBJ1-1; D is uncertain. Germline V gene lookup returns CDR1 SQVTM and CDR2 ANQGSEA. The CDR3 runs to 9 residues. V dropped 6 bases and J dropped 6 bases, with 5 bases sitting between them. The CDR3 DNA reads TGCAGCGTACCTCCTGAAGCTTTCTTT. This sequence encodes CSVPPEAFF.

This clonotype was recorded at least ten times. The chain joins TRBV7-9 to TRBJ2-3; D is unresolved. The CDR3 is 16 residues long. V dropped 2 bases and J dropped 0 bases, with 12 bases sitting between them. Germline CDR1 SEHNR, CDR2 FQNEAQ (reference sequence). The CDR3 bases are TGTGCCAGCAGCTTACAGGAATACTCTAGCACAGATACGCAGTATTTT. Translating gives CASSLQEYSSTDTQYF.